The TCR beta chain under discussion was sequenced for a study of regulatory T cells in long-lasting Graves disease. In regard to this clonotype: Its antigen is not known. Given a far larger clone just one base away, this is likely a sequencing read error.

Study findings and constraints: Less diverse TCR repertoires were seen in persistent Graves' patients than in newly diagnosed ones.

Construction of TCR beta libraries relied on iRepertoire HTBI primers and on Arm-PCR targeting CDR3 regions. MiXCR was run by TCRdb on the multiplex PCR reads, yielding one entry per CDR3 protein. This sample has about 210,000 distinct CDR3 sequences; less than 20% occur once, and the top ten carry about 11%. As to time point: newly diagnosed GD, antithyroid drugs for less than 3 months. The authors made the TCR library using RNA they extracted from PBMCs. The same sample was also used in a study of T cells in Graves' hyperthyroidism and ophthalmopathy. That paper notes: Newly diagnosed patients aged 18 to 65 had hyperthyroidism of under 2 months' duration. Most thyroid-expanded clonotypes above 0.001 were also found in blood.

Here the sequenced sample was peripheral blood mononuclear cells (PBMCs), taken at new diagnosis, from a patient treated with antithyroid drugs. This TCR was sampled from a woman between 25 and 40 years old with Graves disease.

CDR3 nucleotides: TGTGCCAGCAGCTTAGACGCCCACGAGCAGTACTTC. Translating gives CASSLDAHEQYF. The chain carries TRBV11-2 and TRBJ2-7; no clear D gene. This CDR3 comprises 12 residues. V was cut by 0 bases and J by 5 bases, with 5 bases left in between. Per germline, CDR1 SGHAT and CDR2 FQNNGV.